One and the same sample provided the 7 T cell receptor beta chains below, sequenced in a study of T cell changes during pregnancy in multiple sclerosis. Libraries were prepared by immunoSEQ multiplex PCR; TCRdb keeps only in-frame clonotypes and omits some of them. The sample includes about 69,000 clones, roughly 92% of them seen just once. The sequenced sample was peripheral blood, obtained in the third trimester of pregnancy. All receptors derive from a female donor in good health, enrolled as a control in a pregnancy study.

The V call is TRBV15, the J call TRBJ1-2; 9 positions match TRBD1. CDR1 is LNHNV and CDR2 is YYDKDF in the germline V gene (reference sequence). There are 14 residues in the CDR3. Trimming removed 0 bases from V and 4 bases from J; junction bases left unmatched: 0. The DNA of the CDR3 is TGTGCCACCAGCAGAGAGGGACAGGGCTATGGCTACACCTTC. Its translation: CATSREGQGYGYTF.

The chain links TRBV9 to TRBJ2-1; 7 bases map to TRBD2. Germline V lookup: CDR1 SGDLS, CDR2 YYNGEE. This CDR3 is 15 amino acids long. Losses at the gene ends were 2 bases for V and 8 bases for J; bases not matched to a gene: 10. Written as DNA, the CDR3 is TGTGCCAGCAGCGTGGGAGGGCCGGAAACATATGAGCAGTTCTTC. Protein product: CASSVGGPETYEQFF.

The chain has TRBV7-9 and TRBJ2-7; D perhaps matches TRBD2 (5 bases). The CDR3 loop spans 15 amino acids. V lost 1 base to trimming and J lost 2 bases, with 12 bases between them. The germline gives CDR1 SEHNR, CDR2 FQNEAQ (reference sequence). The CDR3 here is CASSLVPDGAYEQYF. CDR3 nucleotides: TGTGCCAGCAGCTTAGTTCCGGACGGGGCCTACGAGCAGTACTTC.

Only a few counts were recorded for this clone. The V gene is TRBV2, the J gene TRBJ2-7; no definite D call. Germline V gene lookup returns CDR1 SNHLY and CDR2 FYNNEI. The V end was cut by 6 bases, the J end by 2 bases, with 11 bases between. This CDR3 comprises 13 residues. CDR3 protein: CASSPDSTYEQYF. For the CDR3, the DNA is TGTGCCAGCAGCCCCGACTCAACCTACGAGCAGTACTTC.

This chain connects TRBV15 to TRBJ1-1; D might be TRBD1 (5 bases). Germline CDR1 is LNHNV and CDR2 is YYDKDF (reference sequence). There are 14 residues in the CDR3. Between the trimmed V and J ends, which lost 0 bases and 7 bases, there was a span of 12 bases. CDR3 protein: CATSRDRRTFEAFF. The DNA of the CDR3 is TGTGCCACCAGCAGAGACAGGCGGACATTTGAAGCTTTCTTT.

The CDR3 spells CSAGGVNEQFF. In DNA form, the CDR3 reads TGCAGTGCGGGAGGGGTCAATGAGCAGTTCTTC. J is TRBJ2-1 and V is TRBV20-1, with 7 bases identical to TRBD2. From germline, CDR1 is DFQATT and CDR2 SNEGSKA (reference sequence). Trimming took 6 bases from V and 6 from J; bases not matched to a gene: 2. CDR3 size: 11 residues.

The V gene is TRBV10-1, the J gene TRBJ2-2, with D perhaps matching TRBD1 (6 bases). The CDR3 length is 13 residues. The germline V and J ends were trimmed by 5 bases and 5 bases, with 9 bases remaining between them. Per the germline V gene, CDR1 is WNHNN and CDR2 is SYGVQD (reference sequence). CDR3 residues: CASSKQGTGELFF. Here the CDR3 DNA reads TGCGCCAGCAGTAAACAGGGTACCGGGGAGCTGTTTTTT.